Sequencing of this T cell receptor (beta chain) was carried out in a study of cytomegalovirus exposure and HLA in healthy donors. Study-level findings and limits: Presence/absence analyses took donor sequencing depth as roughly uniform. The classifier was said to identify cytomegalovirus status with high specificity and sensitivity. The authors enumerated over 150 TCR beta chains as linked to cytomegalovirus.

About this clone itself: Its target is not known.

The PCR contained 60 Vbeta and 13 Jbeta primers. Assay used: immunoSEQ multiplex PCR; TCRdb lists only in-frame clones, some missing. The table lists approximately 120,000 clones. This CDR3 spans 15 amino acids. Trimming cost V 5 bases and J 4 bases; bases outside gene matches: 7. Germline V lookup: CDR1 MDHEN, CDR2 SYDVKM. The source material was PBMCs. This rearrangement joins TRBV28 to TRBJ1-5, with TRBD1 identical over 8 bases. This sequence originates from a man aged 30-40 years in good health and CMV-seronegative. CDR3 sequence (DNA): TGTGCCAGCAGTCCGTCCCGGGACAGGAATCAGCCCCAGCATTTT. This gives the protein CASSPSRDRNQPQHF.